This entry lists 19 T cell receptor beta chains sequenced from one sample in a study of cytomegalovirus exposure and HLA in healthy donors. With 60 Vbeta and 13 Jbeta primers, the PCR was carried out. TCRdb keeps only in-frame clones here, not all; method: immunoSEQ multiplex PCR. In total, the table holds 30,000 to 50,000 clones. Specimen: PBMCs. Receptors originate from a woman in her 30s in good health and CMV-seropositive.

CDR3 bases: TGTGCCAGCAGTGAAAGAGGTGAAGCTTTCTTT. It codes for CASSERGEAFF. This chain links TRBV25-1 with TRBJ1-1; D unresolved. Trimming removed 2 bases from V and 7 bases from J, with 5 bases in between. The CDR3 totals 11 residues. CDR1 is MGHDK and CDR2 is SYGVNS in the germline V gene.

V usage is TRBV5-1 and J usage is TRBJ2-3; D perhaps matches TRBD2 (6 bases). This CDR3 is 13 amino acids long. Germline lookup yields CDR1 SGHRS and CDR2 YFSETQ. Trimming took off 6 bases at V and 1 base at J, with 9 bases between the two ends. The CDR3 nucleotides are TGCGCCAGCACCCCTAGCGGCACAGATACGCAGTATTTT. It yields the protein CASTPSGTDTQYF.

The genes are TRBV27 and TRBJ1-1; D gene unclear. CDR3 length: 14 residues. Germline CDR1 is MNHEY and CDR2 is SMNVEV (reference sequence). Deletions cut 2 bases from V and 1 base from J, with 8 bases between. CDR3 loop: CASSLKGGNTEAFF. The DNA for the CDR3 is TGTGCCAGCAGTTTAAAGGGAGGGAACACTGAAGCTTTCTTT.

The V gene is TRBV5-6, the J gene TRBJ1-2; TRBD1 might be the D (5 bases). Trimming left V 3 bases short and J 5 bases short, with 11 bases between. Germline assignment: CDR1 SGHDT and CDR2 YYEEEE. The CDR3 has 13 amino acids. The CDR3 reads CASSSADSYGYTF. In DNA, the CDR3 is TGTGCCAGCAGCTCGGCCGACAGTTATGGCTACACCTTC. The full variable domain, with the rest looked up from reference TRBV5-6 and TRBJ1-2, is DAGVTQSPTHLIKTRGQQVTLRCSPKSGHDTVSWYQQALGQGPQFIFQYYEEEERQRGNFPDRFSGHQFPNYSSELNVNALLLGDSALYLCASSSADSYGYTFGSGTRLTVV.

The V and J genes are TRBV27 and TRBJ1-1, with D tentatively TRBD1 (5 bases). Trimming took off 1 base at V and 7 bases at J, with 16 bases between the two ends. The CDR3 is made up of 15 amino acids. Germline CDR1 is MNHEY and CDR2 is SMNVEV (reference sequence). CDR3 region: CASSLLPLGRSEAFF. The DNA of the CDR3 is TGTGCCAGCAGTTTATTACCGCTGGGGCGGAGTGAAGCTTTCTTT.

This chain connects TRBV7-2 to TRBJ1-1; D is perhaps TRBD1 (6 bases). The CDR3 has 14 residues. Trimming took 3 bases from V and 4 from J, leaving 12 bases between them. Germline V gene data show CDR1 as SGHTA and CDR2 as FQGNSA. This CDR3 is CASSFYRDPTEAFF. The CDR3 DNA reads TGTGCCAGCAGCTTCTACAGGGATCCCACTGAAGCTTTCTTT.

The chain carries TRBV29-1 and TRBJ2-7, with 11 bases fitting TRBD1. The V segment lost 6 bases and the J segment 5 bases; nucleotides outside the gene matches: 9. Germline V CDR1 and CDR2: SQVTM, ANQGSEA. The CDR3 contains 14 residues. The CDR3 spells CSVYMGQGVNEQYF. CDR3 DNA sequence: TGCAGCGTATACATGGGACAGGGGGTCAACGAGCAGTACTTC.

Written as DNA, the CDR3 is TGTGCCAGCAGCCCTCACACCGGGGAGCTGTTTTTT. Its translation is CASSPHTGELFF. V is TRBV21-1 and J is TRBJ2-2; the table gives TRBD2 as D, unverified against the DNA. TRBV21-1 is listed as a pseudogene. This CDR3 contains 12 residues.

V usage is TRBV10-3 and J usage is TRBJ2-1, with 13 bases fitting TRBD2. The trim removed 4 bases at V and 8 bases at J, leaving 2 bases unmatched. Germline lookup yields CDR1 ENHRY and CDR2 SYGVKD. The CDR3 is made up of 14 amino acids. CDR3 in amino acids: CAISAGLAGYEQFF. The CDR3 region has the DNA TGTGCCATCAGTGCGGGACTAGCGGGGTATGAGCAGTTCTTC.

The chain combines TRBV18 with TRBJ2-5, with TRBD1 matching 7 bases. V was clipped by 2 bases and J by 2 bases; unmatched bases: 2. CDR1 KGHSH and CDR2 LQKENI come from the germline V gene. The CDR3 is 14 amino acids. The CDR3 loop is CASSPGTEQETQYF. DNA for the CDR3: TGTGCCAGCTCACCAGGGACAGAGCAAGAGACCCAGTACTTC.

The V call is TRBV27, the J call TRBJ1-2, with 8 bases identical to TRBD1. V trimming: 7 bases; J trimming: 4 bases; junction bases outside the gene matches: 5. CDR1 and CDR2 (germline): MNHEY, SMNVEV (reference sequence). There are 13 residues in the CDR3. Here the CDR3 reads CASTPGQGYGYTF. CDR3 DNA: TGTGCCAGCACCCCCGGACAGGGCTATGGCTACACCTTC.

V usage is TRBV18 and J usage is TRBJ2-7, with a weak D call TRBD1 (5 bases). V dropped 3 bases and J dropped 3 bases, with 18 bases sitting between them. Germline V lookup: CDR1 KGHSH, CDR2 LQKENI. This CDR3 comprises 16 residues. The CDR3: CASSPSMGLSSYEQYF. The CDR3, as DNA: TGTGCCAGCTCACCCTCCATGGGGCTCTCTAGCTACGAGCAGTACTTC.

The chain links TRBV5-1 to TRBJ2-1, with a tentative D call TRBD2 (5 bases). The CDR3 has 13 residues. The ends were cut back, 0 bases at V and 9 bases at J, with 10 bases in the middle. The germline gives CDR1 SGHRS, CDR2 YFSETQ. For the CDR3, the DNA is TGCGCCAGCAGCTTGGCACTAGTCGTTGAGCAGTTCTTC. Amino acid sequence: CASSLALVVEQFF.

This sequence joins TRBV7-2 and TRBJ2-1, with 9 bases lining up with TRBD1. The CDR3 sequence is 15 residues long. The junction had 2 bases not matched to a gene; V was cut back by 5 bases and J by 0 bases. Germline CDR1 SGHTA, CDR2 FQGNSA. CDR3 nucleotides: TGTGCCAGCAGCCCGGGACAGGGCTCCTACAATGAGCAGTTCTTC. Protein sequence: CASSPGQGSYNEQFF.

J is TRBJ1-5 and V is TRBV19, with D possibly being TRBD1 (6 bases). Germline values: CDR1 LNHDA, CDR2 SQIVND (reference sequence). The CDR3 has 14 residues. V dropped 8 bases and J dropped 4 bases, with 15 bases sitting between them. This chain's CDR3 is CASGNNQGNQPQHF. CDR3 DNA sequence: TGTGCCAGTGGAAATAATCAGGGGAATCAGCCCCAGCATTTT.

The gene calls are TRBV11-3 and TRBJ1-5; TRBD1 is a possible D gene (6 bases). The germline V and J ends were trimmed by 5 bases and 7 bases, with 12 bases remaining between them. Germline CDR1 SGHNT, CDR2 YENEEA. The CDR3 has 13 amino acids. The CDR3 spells CASSTGQTQPQHF. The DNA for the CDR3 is TGTGCCAGCAGCACCGGACAGACCCAGCCCCAGCATTTT.

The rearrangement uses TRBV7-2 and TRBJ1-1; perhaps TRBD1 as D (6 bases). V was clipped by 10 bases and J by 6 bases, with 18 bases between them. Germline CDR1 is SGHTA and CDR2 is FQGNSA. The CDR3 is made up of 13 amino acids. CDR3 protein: CATTGGSRAEAFF. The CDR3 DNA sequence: TGTGCCACCACTGGGGGCAGTAGAGCTGAAGCTTTCTTT.

DNA for the CDR3: TGTGCCAGCAGCGTAGCGGGGGATCGAAACACCGGGGAGCTGTTTTTT. Its protein is CASSVAGDRNTGELFF. V is TRBV9 and J is TRBJ2-2; weak D call: TRBD2 (6 bases). Per germline, CDR1 SGDLS and CDR2 YYNGEE. CDR3 length: 16 amino acids. V lost 0 bases and J lost 2, with 11 bases in between.

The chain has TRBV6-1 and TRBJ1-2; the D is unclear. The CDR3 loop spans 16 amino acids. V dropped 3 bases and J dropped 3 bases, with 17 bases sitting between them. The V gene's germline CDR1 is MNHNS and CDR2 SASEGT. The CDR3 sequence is CASSDAVVGSYYGYTF. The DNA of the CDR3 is TGTGCCAGCAGTGATGCAGTTGTGGGGAGTTACTATGGCTACACCTTC.